The entry below describes one TCR beta chain. The target antigen is unknown. The data belong to a study of T cell responses to AZD1222 COVID-19 vaccine. General observations from the study: Among the donors, most were white British and more were female, and clonal diversity was possibly underestimated. CD4 TCRs covered the whole spike, strongest at regions 160-218 and 743-854.

Generated by immunoSEQ multiplex PCR, the TCRdb table keeps only in-frame clones and is missing some. The top ten clones hold 1.5% to 2% of a sample with some 190,000 clones, approximately 89% of them seen once. CDR3 size: 16 residues. V was clipped by 1 base and J by 6 bases, with 19 bases between them. Germline-derived CDR1 and CDR2 are SGHVS and FNYEAQ. The sequence derives from an adult who received the AZD1222 COVID-19 vaccine. The chain joins TRBV7-6 to TRBJ2-7, with D possibly being TRBD1 (6 bases). The sequencing here drew on peripheral blood, taken 28 days after the second AZD1222 dose. The CDR3 bases are TGTGCCAGCAGCTTAGGGATAATCGGGACAACTGTCGAGCAGTACTTC. Translation gives CASSLGIIGTTVEQYF.